A single T cell receptor beta chain is shown here with its context. Its antigen is still unknown. Quantitative barcoded 5'-RACE was used to prepare TCR beta libraries. From the 5' RACE reads, TCRdb called clonotypes with MiXCR, one entry per CDR3 protein. The sample records 150,000 to 200,000 distinct CDR3 sequences, roughly 13% being singletons. The data were taken from a study of CD8 T cells in ankylosing spondylitis. The J segment lost 11 bases and the V segment lost 4 bases, leaving 14 bases of the junction unmatched. This CDR3 is 14 amino acids long. Germline CDR1 is SGDLS and CDR2 is YYNGEE. Broader study findings: The clones that were linked to disease were reported to be significantly enriched in matched synovial fluid samples from ankylosing spondylitis patients. Earlier studies detected some motif variants in reactive arthritis synovial fluid and blood. A motif of 7 or 8 highly homologous TCR beta variants was seen as apparently characteristic of ankylosing spondylitis blood.

The chain links TRBV9 to TRBJ2-7, with 8 bases lining up with TRBD1. The TCR was taken from a female donor with ankylosing spondylitis or in good health (not recorded which). Sample: blood, either unsorted or a sorted T cell fraction (not recorded which). CDR3 amino acids: CASSPNTGQGIKYF. CDR3 in DNA: TGTGCCAGCAGCCCGAACACCGGACAGGGTATAAAGTACTTC.